A selection of T cell receptor beta chains follows, all from one sample in a study of cytomegalovirus exposure and HLA in healthy donors. Using immunoSEQ multiplex PCR, the repertoire was profiled, and TCRdb retains in-frame clones only, with some absent. In all, the sample yields approximately 210,000 clones. The sample taken for sequencing was PBMCs. These receptors were taken from a woman in her twenties or thirties in good health and CMV-seropositive. CDR3s leave out the opening cysteine and the closing phenylalanine or tryptophan.

v_call	cdr3_aa
TRBV25-1	ASWECRGAYNEQF
TRBV11-2	ARRAGGTDTQY
TRBV6-1	ASSGAVTGTTNEKLF
TRBV5-1	ASSFGGATDTQY
TRBV5-8	ASRGGMQSNQPQH
TRBV21-1	ASRPRGQDLINEQF
TRBV5-1	ASSLVPLAEYNEQF
TRBV6-5	ASTRTPGASYEQY
TRBV5-1	ASSLMTGNYEQY
TRBV6-6	ASSKPRGTEDTEAF
TRBV4-1	ASSHATGGRRAGELF
TRBV5-1	ASSLSGQGDEQY
TRBV27	ASSRGAGGRDEQF
TRBV6-1	ASSEVTTGNQPQH